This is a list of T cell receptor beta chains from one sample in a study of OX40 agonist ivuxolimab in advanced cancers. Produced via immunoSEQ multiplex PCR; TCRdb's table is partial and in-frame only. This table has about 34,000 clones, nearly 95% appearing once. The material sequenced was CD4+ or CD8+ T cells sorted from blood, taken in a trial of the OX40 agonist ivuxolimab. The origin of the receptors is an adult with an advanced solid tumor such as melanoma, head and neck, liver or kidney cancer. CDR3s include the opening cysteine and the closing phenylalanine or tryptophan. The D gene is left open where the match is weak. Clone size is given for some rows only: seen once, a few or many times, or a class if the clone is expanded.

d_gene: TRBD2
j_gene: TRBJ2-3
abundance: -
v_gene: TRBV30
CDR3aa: CAWSVGTSGATSTDTQYF
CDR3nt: TGTGCCTGGAGTGTAGGGACTAGCGGGGCTACTAGCACAGATACGCAGTATTTT

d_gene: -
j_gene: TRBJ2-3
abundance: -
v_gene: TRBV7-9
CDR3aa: CASSLEAGGQYF
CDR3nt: TGTGCCAGCAGCTTGGAGGCCGGGGGGCAGTATTTT

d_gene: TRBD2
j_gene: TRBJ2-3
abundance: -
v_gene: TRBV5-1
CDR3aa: CASSTGRIDTQYF
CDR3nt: TGCGCCAGCAGCACCGGGAGGATAGATACGCAGTATTTT

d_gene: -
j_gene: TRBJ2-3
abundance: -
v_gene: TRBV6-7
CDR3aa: CARVGTSTDTQYF
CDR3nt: TGTGCCAGGGTGGGCACAAGCACAGATACGCAGTATTTT

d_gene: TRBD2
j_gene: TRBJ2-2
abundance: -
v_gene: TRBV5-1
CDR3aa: CASSLVSSGSGELFF
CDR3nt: TGCGCCAGCAGCTTGGTATCTAGCGGATCCGGGGAGCTGTTTTTT

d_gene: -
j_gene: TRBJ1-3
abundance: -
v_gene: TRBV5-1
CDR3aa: CASSLGSGNTIYF
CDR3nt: TGCGCCAGCAGCTTAGGCTCTGGAAACACCATATATTTT

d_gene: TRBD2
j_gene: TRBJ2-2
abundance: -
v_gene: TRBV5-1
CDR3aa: CASSVDSRLAGVTGELFF
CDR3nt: TGCGCCAGCAGCGTGGACAGTAGACTAGCGGGAGTTACCGGGGAGCTGTTTTTT

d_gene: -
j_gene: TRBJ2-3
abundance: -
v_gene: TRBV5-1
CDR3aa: CASSLEVPGTDTQYF
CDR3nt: TGCGCCAGCAGCTTAGAAGTCCCAGGCACAGATACGCAGTATTTT

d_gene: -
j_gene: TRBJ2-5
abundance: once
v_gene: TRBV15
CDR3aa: CATSRDTGTQETQYF
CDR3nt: TGTGCCACCAGCAGAGACACAGGTACCCAAGAGACCCAGTACTTC

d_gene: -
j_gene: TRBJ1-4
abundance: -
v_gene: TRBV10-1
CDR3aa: CASSVYRDGEKLFF
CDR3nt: TGCGCCAGCAGTGTATACAGGGACGGTGAAAAACTGTTTTTT

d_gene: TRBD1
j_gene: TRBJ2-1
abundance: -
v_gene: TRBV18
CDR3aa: CASSPPGQPYNEQFF
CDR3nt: TGTGCCAGCTCACCACCGGGACAGCCCTACAATGAGCAGTTCTTC